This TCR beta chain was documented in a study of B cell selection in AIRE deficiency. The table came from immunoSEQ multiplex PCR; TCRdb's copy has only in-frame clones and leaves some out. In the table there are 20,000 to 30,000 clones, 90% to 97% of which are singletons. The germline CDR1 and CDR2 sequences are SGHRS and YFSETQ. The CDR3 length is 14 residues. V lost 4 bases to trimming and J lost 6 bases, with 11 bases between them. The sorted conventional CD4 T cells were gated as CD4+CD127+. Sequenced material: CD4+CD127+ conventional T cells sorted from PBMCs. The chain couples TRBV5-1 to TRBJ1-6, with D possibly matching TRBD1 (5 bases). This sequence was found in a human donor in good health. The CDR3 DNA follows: TGCGCCAGCAGCCCTGGGGGTCGTAATTCACCCCTCCACTTT. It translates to CASSPGGRNSPLHF.